Below are 15 T cell receptor beta chains sequenced from a single sample in a study of shared clonotypes between healthy human individuals. This table comes from immunoSEQ multiplex PCR, and its TCRdb copy is limited to in-frame clones, with some not included. The table shows around 990,000 clones, with around 77% occurring only once. The sequencing sample was made of memory CD4+ T cells from PBMCs. Subset indicated: CD45RA-negative fraction. All receptors derive from a man aged 18 to 29 in good health. Some clones in this sample may be carry-over from other donors' samples.

Concerning this clone: Other DNA sequences in this sample translate to the same CDR3. J is TRBJ2-2 and V is TRBV28, with TRBD2 matching 10 bases. From germline, CDR1 is MDHEN and CDR2 SYDVKM. Losses at the gene ends were 3 bases for V and 0 bases for J; bases not matched to a gene: 1. The CDR3 is 16 residues long. CDR3 sequence reads: CASSFGLAANTGELFF. Here the CDR3 DNA reads TGTGCCAGCAGTTTCGGACTAGCGGCGAACACCGGGGAGCTGTTTTTT. The whole variable domain, filled in from reference TRBV28 and TRBJ2-2, reads DVKVTQSSRYLVKRTGEKVFLECVQDMDHENMFWYRQDPGLGLRLIYFSYDVKMKEKGDIPEGYSVSREKKERFSLILESASTNQTSMYLCASSFGLAANTGELFFGEGSRLTVL.

CDR3: CAWSVPRSGSGYEQYF. In DNA form, the CDR3 reads TGTGCCTGGAGTGTACCCCGGTCGGGGAGTGGCTACGAGCAGTACTTC. This chain links TRBV30 with TRBJ2-7, with D tentatively TRBD2 (5 bases). The CDR3 sequence is 16 residues long. The V and J ends lost 0 bases and 3 bases respectively, with 18 bases between them. Germline V CDR1 and CDR2: GTSNPN, SVGIG (reference sequence).

The chain is built from TRBV27 and TRBJ2-5; 10 positions match TRBD1. The CDR3 totals 15 residues. Germline loops: CDR1 MNHEY, CDR2 SMNVEV (reference sequence). Unmatched junction bases numbered 7, after V lost 4 bases and J lost 5 bases. CDR3 in amino acids: CASSWGRGQGETQYF. As DNA, the CDR3 is TGTGCCAGCAGTTGGGGCAGGGGACAGGGGGAGACCCAGTACTTC.

The chain employs TRBV29-1 and TRBJ2-6, with 7 bases aligning to TRBD2. Germline CDR1 and CDR2: SQVTM and ANQGSEA. This CDR3 is 18 amino acids long. V was pared by 8 bases and J by 3 bases, with 19 bases of the junction left unmatched. CDR3 bases: TGCAGCTATATCATCCGGGGGGAAAATCTGGGTGGGGCCAACGTCCTGACTTTC. Protein product: CSYIIRGENLGGANVLTF. The complete variable domain, with remaining parts taken from reference TRBV29-1 and TRBJ2-6, reads SAVISQKPSRDICQRGTSLTIQCQVDSQVTMMFWYRQQPGQSLTLIATANQGSEATYESGFVIDKFPISRPNLTFSTLTVSNMSPEDSSIYLCSYIIRGENLGGANVLTFGAGSRLTVL.

The rearrangement links TRBV7-8 to TRBJ1-1; no clear D gene. V lost 2 bases and J 6 bases, leaving 10 bases between the germline ends. The germline CDR1 and CDR2 sequences are SGHVS and FQNEAQ. The CDR3 runs to 13 residues. CDR3 region: CASSLSRTAEAFF. DNA for the CDR3: TGTGCCAGCAGCTTATCTCGCACCGCTGAAGCTTTCTTT.

This clone has only one observation. V usage is TRBV7-7 and J usage is TRBJ2-7, with D perhaps TRBD2 (5 bases). This CDR3 is built from 14 residues. V lost 5 bases and J lost 7, with 18 bases in between. Germline CDR1 reads SSHAT; CDR2 reads FNYEAQ (reference sequence). The CDR3 bases are TGTGCCAGCAGCGCGGGTCCTAGCATGGTAGAGCAGTACTTC. It is translated as CASSAGPSMVEQYF.

This clone occurred a few times. The chain recombines TRBV4-2 with TRBJ1-1; no clear D. V was shortened by 0 bases and J by 1 base, with 6 bases between the two germline ends. Germline lookup yields CDR1 LGHNA and CDR2 YNFKEQ. The CDR3 runs 14 residues. The CDR3 coding sequence is TGTGCCAGCAGCCAAGATGAGGGGAACACTGAAGCTTTCTTT. Its translation is CASSQDEGNTEAFF.

The CDR3 DNA reads as TGCGCCAGCAGCCAAGTTAAAGGGACTAGAGATAATGAGCAGTTCTTC. Protein sequence: CASSQVKGTRDNEQFF. This chain uses TRBV4-1 with TRBJ2-1; 8 nucleotides align to TRBD2. The CDR3 length is 16 residues. Germline trimming cut 1 base from V and 7 bases from J; bases unmatched to any gene: 9. Germline lookup yields CDR1 MGHRA and CDR2 YSYEKL.

V and J are TRBV9 and TRBJ2-7; TRBD1 aligns across 9 bases. V dropped 3 bases and J dropped 3; count of bases not matched to a gene: 7. Germline-derived CDR1 and CDR2 are SGDLS and YYNGEE. This CDR3 is 15 amino acids long. The CDR3 sequence is CASSATGGVSYEQYF. Here the CDR3 DNA reads TGTGCCAGCAGCGCAACAGGGGGCGTAAGCTACGAGCAGTACTTC.

This chain links TRBV7-8 with TRBJ2-7; D is undetermined. This CDR3 spans 14 amino acids. Trimming took 1 base from V and 7 from J, leaving 14 bases between them. Germline V lookup: CDR1 SGHVS, CDR2 FQNEAQ. CDR3 residues: CASSLDFSRAEQYF. For the CDR3, the DNA is TGTGCCAGCAGCTTAGACTTCTCTCGGGCGGAGCAGTACTTC. Full variable domain (rest looked up from reference TRBV7-8 and TRBJ2-7): GAGVSQSPRYKVAKRGQDVALRCDPISGHVSLFWYQQALGQGPEFLTYFQNEAQLDKSGLPSDRFFAERPEGSVSTLKIQRTQQEDSAVYLCASSLDFSRAEQYFGPGTRLTVT.

The count of this clone is one. V gene TRBV4-2 combines with J gene TRBJ1-2; D remains unclear. The CDR3 totals 15 residues. Trimming removed 1 base at V and 6 bases at J, with 15 bases between. Germline CDR1 LGHNA, CDR2 YNFKEQ. The CDR3 DNA follows: TGTGCCAGCAGCCAAGCGACGGGGAACAGCCATGGCTACACCTTC. It specifies CASSQATGNSHGYTF.

The rearrangement uses TRBV7-2 and TRBJ2-2; no clear D gene. Trimming left V 4 bases short and J 0 bases short, with 6 bases between. The CDR3 length is 14 residues. Germline-derived CDR1 and CDR2 are SGHTA and FQGNSA. CDR3 DNA: TGTGCCAGCAGCTCTGGATCGAACACCGGGGAGCTGTTTTTT. It codes for CASSSGSNTGELFF.

This chain joins TRBV2 and TRBJ1-5, with D perhaps TRBD1 (6 bases). This CDR3 has 16 amino acids. Between the trimmed V and J ends, which lost 4 bases and 3 bases, there was a span of 16 bases. In germline, CDR1 is SNHLY, CDR2 FYNNEI. The CDR3 is CASSALSGTPNQPQHF. The CDR3 coding sequence is TGTGCCAGCAGTGCTCTTTCGGGGACACCCAATCAGCCCCAGCATTTT.

Only a few counts were recorded for this clone. The chain links TRBV10-3 to TRBJ1-1, with D maybe TRBD1 (6 bases). CDR1 is ENHRY and CDR2 is SYGVKD in the germline V gene. The CDR3 runs 15 residues. V shed 2 bases and J shed 1 base, with 11 bases lying between them. In nucleotides, the CDR3 is TGTGCCATCAGTGAGACAGGGAGGTCGAACACTGAAGCTTTCTTT. Translated, it gives CAISETGRSNTEAFF.

This chain joins TRBV10-3 and TRBJ2-5; D uncertain. From germline, CDR1 is ENHRY and CDR2 SYGVKD. Trimming left V 3 bases short and J 5 bases short, with 7 bases between. The CDR3 runs to 12 residues. The CDR3 region is CAISDYGETQYF. The CDR3 coding sequence is TGTGCCATCAGTGACTACGGGGAGACCCAGTACTTC.